One T cell receptor (beta chain) is described in this entry. What it recognizes is unknown. Produced via immunoSEQ multiplex PCR; TCRdb's table is partial and in-frame only. Of about 100,000 clones in the sample, approximately 90% were seen once. This record comes from a study of T cell responses to AZD1222 COVID-19 vaccine. Overall study findings and caveats: Mapped onto spike, vaccine-associated CD4 TCRs spanned it and were dominant at 160-218 and 743-854. White British ancestry dominated among donors, who included more females, and clonal diversity was possibly underestimated. After the peak T cell response, and only then, were repertoires sampled. Spike-specific TCR breadth and depth rose after two AZD1222 doses.

Looked up from germline, CDR1 is KGHDR and CDR2 is SFDVKD. The CDR3 contains 16 residues. With 5 bases removed from V and 1 base from J, the gap between germline ends came to 17 bases. The material was peripheral blood, obtained on day 0 of AZD1222 vaccination. This clonotype originated in an adult in good health. J is TRBJ2-7 and V is TRBV24-1; a weak D match, TRBD2 (6 bases). CDR3 in amino acids: CATSAPYLGGSYEQYF. Written as DNA, the CDR3 is TGTGCCACCAGTGCTCCCTATCTGGGGGGTTCCTACGAGCAGTACTTC.